This T cell receptor beta chain was profiled in a study of beta chain features in type 1 diabetes. Expressed TCRB transcripts were sequenced after all isolated RNA was converted to cDNA. The table came from immunoSEQ multiplex PCR; TCRdb's copy has only in-frame clones and leaves some out. The sample carries around 300,000 clones, 12% to 15% recorded once. Findings of the study overall: A closer apparent resemblance between naive, central memory and Treg TCRB repertoires was seen in patients than in healthy donors.

A few counts support this clone. The antigen is undetermined. Looked up from germline, CDR1 is LGHNA and CDR2 is YNFKEQ. V was trimmed by 0 bases and J by 7 bases, leaving 3 bases between them. The CDR3 covers 12 residues. Sequenced input: central memory CD4+ T cells from blood. This chain joins TRBV4-2 and TRBJ2-2; D not certain. This TCR was recovered from a man aged 25 to 45 in good health. CDR3 in amino acids: CASSQDHGELFF. CDR3 DNA: TGTGCCAGCAGCCAAGATCACGGGGAGCTGTTTTTT.